The 20 T cell receptor beta chains below come from one sample, sequenced in a study of glioma-infiltrating T cells after dendritic cell vaccination. The assay was immunoSEQ multiplex PCR, and TCRdb's table has in-frame clones only and misses some. The sample holds tens of thousands of clones, more than 75% seen once. Time point denoted: after dendritic cell vaccination, including at tumor progression/relapse. The sample here was blood, taken after dendritic cell vaccination. The receptors derive from a human donor with glioblastoma.

The V gene is TRBV5-6, the J gene TRBJ1-1; D is possibly TRBD1 (5 bases). Deletions cut 1 base from V and 0 bases from J, with 13 bases between. Germline V gene sequence: CDR1 SGHDT, CDR2 YYEEEE. The CDR3 extends over 16 amino acids. The CDR3 region is CASSLFGAGMNTEAFF. In DNA, the CDR3 is TGTGCCAGCAGCTTGTTTGGGGCAGGGATGAACACTGAAGCTTTCTTT.

The chain uses TRBV6-5 and TRBJ1-1; D remains unclear. Germline CDR1 MNHEY, CDR2 SVGAGI. There are 16 residues in the CDR3. V was cut by 3 bases and J by 1 base, with 15 bases left in between. The CDR3 loop is CASSYTARRGNTEAFF. The DNA of the CDR3 is TGTGCCAGCAGTTATACGGCCCGCCGGGGGAACACTGAAGCTTTCTTT.

This chain uses TRBV7-9 with TRBJ1-1; the match to TRBD1 covers 8 bases. CDR1 is SEHNR and CDR2 is FQNEAQ in the germline V gene (reference sequence). Losses at the gene ends were 4 bases for V and 7 bases for J; bases not matched to a gene: 2. CDR3 length: 12 amino acids. CDR3 bases: TGTGCCAGCAGCTCGGGACAGGTTGAAGCTTTCTTT. It codes for CASSSGQVEAFF.

The chain is built from TRBV9 and TRBJ2-1; 9 nucleotides agree with TRBD1. The CDR3 loop spans 14 amino acids. Germline-derived CDR1 and CDR2 are SGDLS and YYNGEE. The ends lost 0 bases at V and 8 bases at J; junction bases unmatched: 3. CDR3 region: CASSVVDRGDEQFF. The CDR3 DNA sequence: TGTGCCAGCAGCGTAGTGGACAGGGGAGATGAGCAGTTCTTC.

The rearrangement uses TRBV28 and TRBJ1-2; D is unresolved. The length of the CDR3 is 12 residues. Germline V CDR1 and CDR2: MDHEN, SYDVKM. V was trimmed by 5 bases and J by 6 bases, leaving 10 bases between them. As DNA, the CDR3 is TGTGCCAGCAGTCTCCTCGGGGATGGCTACACCTTC. The encoded protein is CASSLLGDGYTF.

V is TRBV6-1 and J is TRBJ1-5; 8 nucleotides line up with TRBD1. Trimming took 8 bases from V and 5 from J; bases not matched to a gene: 11. The CDR3 has 15 amino acids. CDR1 and CDR2 (germline): MNHNS, SASEGT. Here the CDR3 DNA reads TGTGCCAGCCGATCTGAGCAGGGGGCCCATCAGCCCCAGCATTTT. It translates to CASRSEQGAHQPQHF.

The rearrangement joins TRBV5-6 to TRBJ2-5; TRBD2 matches at 8 bases. Germline loops: CDR1 SGHDT, CDR2 YYEEEE. Trimming took 4 bases from V and 5 from J; bases not matched to a gene: 7. This CDR3 is 14 amino acids long. In DNA form, the CDR3 reads TGTGCCAGCAGCAAAGCGGGGGCCCGGGAGACCCAGTACTTC. It codes for CASSKAGARETQYF.

This sequence joins TRBV29-1 and TRBJ1-2; TRBD1 is a possible D gene (5 bases). V was shortened by 4 bases and J by 14 bases, with 20 bases between the two germline ends. Germline-derived CDR1 and CDR2 are SQVTM and ANQGSEA. The CDR3 contains 12 residues. This chain's CDR3 is CSVGQGLYSVTF. In DNA, the CDR3 is TGCAGCGTTGGTCAGGGACTTTACAGTGTTACCTTC.

V gene TRBV6-1 combines with J gene TRBJ1-2, with 7 nucleotides matching TRBD1. The CDR3 totals 15 residues. CDR1 is MNHNS, CDR2 SASEGT, per germline. With V trimmed by 8 bases and J by 1 base, 10 bases remained unmatched. CDR3 in DNA: TGTGCCAGCGGTTGGACAGGAGAACTTAACTATGGCTACACCTTC. Translating gives CASGWTGELNYGYTF.

DNA for the CDR3: TGCGCCAGCAGCTTGGGGGCAGAGGAAAAACTGTTTTTT. Protein sequence: CASSLGAEEKLFF. This sequence joins TRBV5-1 and TRBJ1-4; no reliable D call. The ends were cut back, 0 bases at V and 8 bases at J, with 8 bases in the middle. CDR3 size: 13 residues. Germline V gives CDR1 SGHRS, CDR2 YFSETQ.

In this sample, this clone turned up a few times. The rearrangement joins TRBV19 to TRBJ1-5; TRBD1 matches at 7 bases. V lost 6 bases and J lost 2; bases outside the gene matches: 4. Germline V gives CDR1 LNHDA, CDR2 SQIVND (reference sequence). The CDR3 length is 14 residues. Here the CDR3 DNA reads TGTGCCAGTAGACGCAGGGGGGGCAATCAGCCCCAGCATTTT. Translated, it gives CASRRRGGNQPQHF.

This chain connects TRBV21-1 to TRBJ2-5; the table's TRBD1 call for D was not verified on the DNA. TRBV21-1 is flagged as a pseudogene. This CDR3 is built from 18 residues. The CDR3 coding sequence is TGTGCCAGCCGAATCCTTCCCGGGACAGGCGATCGTCAAGAGACCCAGTACTTC. Translated: CASRILPGTGDRQETQYF.

The gene calls are TRBV9 and TRBJ2-2; 8 nucleotides align to TRBD2. The CDR3 consists of 16 residues. Trimming cost V 0 bases and J 5 bases; bases outside gene matches: 6. CDR1 and CDR2 (germline): SGDLS, YYNGEE. The CDR3 loop reads CASSVGSASGTGELFF. The CDR3 coding sequence is TGTGCCAGCAGCGTAGGATCGGCTAGCGGGACCGGGGAGCTGTTTTTT.

This clone was seen once. The chain carries TRBV5-1 and TRBJ1-1; TRBD1 aligns across 8 bases. The CDR3 runs to 13 residues. V dropped 4 bases and J dropped 2; count of bases not matched to a gene: 1. Looked up from germline, CDR1 is SGHRS and CDR2 is YFSETQ. CDR3 nucleotides: TGCGCCAGCAGCGGACAGGGAAACACTGAAGCTTTCTTT. This codes for CASSGQGNTEAFF.

The genes are TRBV6-5 and TRBJ2-1; 7 nucleotides match TRBD2. With 2 bases clipped from V and 6 bases from J, the junction kept 4 bases outside the gene matches. The CDR3 consists of 14 residues. CDR1 is MNHEY and CDR2 is SVGAGI in the germline V gene. The CDR3 DNA follows: TGTGCCAGCAGTTACGGGGGGGTCACCAATGAGCAGTTCTTC. Its translation: CASSYGGVTNEQFF.

The chain employs TRBV5-4 and TRBJ2-3, with a weak D call TRBD1 (5 bases). This CDR3 is built from 14 residues. The germline V gene has CDR1 SGHNT and CDR2 YYREEE (reference sequence). V lost 4 bases and J lost 3, with 12 bases in between. The CDR3 sequence is CASSLTAGTDTQYF. The CDR3 region has the DNA TGTGCCAGCAGCCTGACAGCCGGGACAGATACGCAGTATTTT.

CDR3 nucleotide sequence: TGTGCCAGCAGTACCTACTTCGAGATCCTCAATCAGCCCCAGCATTTT. As protein: CASSTYFEILNQPQHF. The chain links TRBV6-6 to TRBJ1-5; no firm D call. The CDR3 is 16 residues long. Germline lookup yields CDR1 MNHNY and CDR2 SVGAGI (reference sequence). Trimming left V 5 bases short and J 3 bases short, with 17 bases between.

This clone was seen only once. The genes are TRBV27 and TRBJ2-1, with 11 positions matching TRBD2. The trim removed 4 bases at V and 7 bases at J, leaving 9 bases unmatched. The CDR3 is made up of 16 amino acids. Germline lookup yields CDR1 MNHEY and CDR2 SMNVEV (reference sequence). The CDR3 DNA is TGTGCCAGCAGTTCCATAGCGGGGGGGCTGATAAATGAGCAGTTCTTC. Its translation: CASSSIAGGLINEQFF.

The V gene is TRBV7-9, the J gene TRBJ2-2; 8 bases match TRBD2. V shed 11 bases, J shed 3 bases, and the junction held 5 bases outside the gene matches. The CDR3 is made up of 13 amino acids. Germline V gene lookup returns CDR1 SEHNR and CDR2 FQNEAQ (reference sequence). The CDR3 DNA reads TGTGCCGCCTCGGGAGGGTACACCGGGGAGCTGTTTTTT. Translated, it gives CAASGGYTGELFF.

This sequence joins TRBV5-5 and TRBJ1-1, with TRBD1 matching 9 bases. J lost 5 bases, V lost 5 bases, and 7 bases had no gene match. This CDR3 is 14 amino acids long. Germline V gene sequence: CDR1 SGHKS, CDR2 YYEKEE (reference sequence). DNA for the CDR3: TGTGCCAGCAGGTTCGACAGGGGGAGAACTGAAGCTTTCTTT. Its protein product is CASRFDRGRTEAFF.